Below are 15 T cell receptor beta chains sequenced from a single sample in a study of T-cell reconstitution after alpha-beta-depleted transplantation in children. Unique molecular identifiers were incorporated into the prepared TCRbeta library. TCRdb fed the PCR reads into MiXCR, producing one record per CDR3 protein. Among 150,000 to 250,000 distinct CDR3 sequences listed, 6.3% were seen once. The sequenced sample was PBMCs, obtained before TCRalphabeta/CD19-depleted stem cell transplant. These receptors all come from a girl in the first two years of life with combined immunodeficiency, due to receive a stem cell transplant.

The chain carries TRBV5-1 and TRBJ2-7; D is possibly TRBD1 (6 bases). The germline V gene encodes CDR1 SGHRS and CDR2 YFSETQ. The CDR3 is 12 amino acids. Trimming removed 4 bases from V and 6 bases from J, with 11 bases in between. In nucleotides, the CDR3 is TGCGCCAGCAGCACCTCAGGGGCCGAGCAGTACTTC. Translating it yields CASSTSGAEQYF.

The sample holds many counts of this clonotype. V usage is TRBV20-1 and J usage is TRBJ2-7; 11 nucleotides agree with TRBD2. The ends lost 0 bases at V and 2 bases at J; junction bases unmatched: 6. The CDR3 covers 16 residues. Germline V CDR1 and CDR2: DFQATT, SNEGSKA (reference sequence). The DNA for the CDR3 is TGCAGTGCTAGAGATCCTAGCGGGGGGCCCCCCTACGAGCAGTACTTC. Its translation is CSARDPSGGPPYEQYF.

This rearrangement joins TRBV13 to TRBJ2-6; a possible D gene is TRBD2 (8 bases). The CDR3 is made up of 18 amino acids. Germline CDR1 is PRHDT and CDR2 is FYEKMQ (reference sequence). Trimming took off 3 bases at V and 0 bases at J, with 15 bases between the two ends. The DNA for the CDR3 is TGTGCCAGCAGCTTTAGCGGGACAGCCGTCTCTGGGGCCAACGTCCTGACTTTC. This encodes CASSFSGTAVSGANVLTF.

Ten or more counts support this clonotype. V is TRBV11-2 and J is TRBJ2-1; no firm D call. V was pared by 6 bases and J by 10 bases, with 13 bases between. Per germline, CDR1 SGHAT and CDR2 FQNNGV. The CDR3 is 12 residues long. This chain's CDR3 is CASRGVIWEQFF. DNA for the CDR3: TGTGCCAGCAGGGGTGTTATTTGGGAGCAGTTCTTC.

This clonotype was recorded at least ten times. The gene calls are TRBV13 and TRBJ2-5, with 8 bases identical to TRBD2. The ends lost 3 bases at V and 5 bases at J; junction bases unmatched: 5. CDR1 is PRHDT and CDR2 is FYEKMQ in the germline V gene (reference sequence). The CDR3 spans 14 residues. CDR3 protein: CASSFAGGGETQYF. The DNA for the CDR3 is TGTGCCAGCAGCTTCGCGGGAGGCGGGGAGACCCAGTACTTC.

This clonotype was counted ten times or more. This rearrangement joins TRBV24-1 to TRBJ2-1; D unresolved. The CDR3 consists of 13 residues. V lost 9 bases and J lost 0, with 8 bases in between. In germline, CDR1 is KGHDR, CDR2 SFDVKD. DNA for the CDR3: TGTGCCACCCAACCTAGCTCCTACAATGAGCAGTTCTTC. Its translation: CATQPSSYNEQFF.

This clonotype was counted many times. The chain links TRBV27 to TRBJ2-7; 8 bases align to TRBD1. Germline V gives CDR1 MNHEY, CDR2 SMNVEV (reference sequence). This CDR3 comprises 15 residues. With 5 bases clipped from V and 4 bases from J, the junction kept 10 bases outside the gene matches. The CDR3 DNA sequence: TGTGCCAGCAGTGAACGGACAGGGTTTTCTTACGAGCAGTACTTC. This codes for CASSERTGFSYEQYF.

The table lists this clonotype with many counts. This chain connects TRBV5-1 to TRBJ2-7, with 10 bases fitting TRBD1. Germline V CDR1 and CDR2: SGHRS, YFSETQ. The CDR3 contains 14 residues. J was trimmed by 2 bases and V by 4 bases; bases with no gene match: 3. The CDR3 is CASSDGQGAYEQYF. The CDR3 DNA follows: TGCGCCAGCAGCGATGGACAGGGGGCCTACGAGCAGTACTTC. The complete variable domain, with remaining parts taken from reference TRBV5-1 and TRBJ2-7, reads KAGVTQTPRYLIKTRGQQVTLSCSPISGHRSVSWYQQTPGQGLQFLFEYFSETQRNKGNFPGRFSGRQFSNSRSEMNVSTLELGDSALYLCASSDGQGAYEQYFGPGTRLTVT.

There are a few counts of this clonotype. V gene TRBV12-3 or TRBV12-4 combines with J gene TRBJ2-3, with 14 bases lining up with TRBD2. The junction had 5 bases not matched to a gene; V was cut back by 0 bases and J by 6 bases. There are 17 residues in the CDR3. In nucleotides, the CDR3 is TGTGCCAGCAGTTTAGCGGACCGACTAGCGGGGGGGGATACGCAGTATTTT. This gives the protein CASSLADRLAGGDTQYF.

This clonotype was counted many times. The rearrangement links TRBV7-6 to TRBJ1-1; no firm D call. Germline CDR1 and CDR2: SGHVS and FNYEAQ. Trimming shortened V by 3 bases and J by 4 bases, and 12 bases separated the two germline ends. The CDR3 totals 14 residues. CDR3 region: CASSFERESTEAFF. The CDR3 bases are TGTGCCAGCAGCTTCGAACGGGAAAGCACTGAAGCTTTCTTT.

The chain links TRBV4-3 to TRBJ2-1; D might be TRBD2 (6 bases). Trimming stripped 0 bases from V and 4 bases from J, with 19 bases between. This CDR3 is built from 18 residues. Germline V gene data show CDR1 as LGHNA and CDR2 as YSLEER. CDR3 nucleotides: TGCGCCAGCAGCCAAGATAGGATAGTAGCGGTCCTTTACAATGAGCAGTTCTTC. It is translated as CASSQDRIVAVLYNEQFF.

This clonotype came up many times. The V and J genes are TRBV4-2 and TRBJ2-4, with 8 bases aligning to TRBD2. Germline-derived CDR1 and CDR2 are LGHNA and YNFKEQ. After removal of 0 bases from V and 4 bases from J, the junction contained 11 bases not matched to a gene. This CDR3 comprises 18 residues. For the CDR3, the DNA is TGTGCCAGCAGCCAAGAGGAGCGGGGGCCCCACTTAAAAAACATTCAGTACTTC. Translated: CASSQEERGPHLKNIQYF.

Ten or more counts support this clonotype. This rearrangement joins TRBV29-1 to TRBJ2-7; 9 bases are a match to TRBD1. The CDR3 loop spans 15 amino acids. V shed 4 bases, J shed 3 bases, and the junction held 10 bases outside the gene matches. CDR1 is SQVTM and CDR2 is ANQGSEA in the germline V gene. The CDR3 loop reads CSVAGTGPAFYEQYF. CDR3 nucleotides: TGCAGCGTTGCGGGGACAGGGCCCGCGTTCTACGAGCAGTACTTC.

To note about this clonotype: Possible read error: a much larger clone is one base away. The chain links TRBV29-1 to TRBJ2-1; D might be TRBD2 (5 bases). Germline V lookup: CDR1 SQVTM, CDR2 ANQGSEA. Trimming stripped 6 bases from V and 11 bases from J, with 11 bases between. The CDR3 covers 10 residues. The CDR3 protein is CSVVAGKQFF. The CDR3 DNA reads TGCAGCGTCGTCGCGGGCAAGCAGTTCTTC.

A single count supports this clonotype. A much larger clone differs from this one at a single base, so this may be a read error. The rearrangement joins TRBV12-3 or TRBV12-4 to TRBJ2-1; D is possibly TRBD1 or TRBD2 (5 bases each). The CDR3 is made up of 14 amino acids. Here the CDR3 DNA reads TGTTCCAGCAGTCCGGGACCAAGGGGCAATGAGCAGTTCTTC. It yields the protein CSSSPGPRGNEQFF.